This entry is about one TCR beta chain. The CDR3 loop spans 15 amino acids. CDR1 is SGHRS, CDR2 YFSETQ, per germline. V was cut by 5 bases and J by 0 bases, with 9 bases left in between. PCR involved 60 Vbeta and 13 Jbeta primers. TCRdb's table, derived via immunoSEQ multiplex PCR, lists solely in-frame clones and lacks some. The profile shows about 98,000 clones, 80% to 90% of them singletons. This sample is part of a study of cytomegalovirus exposure and HLA in healthy donors. This rearrangement joins TRBV5-1 to TRBJ1-6; D call uncertain. This receptor was taken from a man between 35 and 55 years old in good health and CMV-seronegative. The specimen was PBMCs. The CDR3 region is CASSSDNSYNSPLHF. CDR3 DNA: TGCGCCAGCAGTTCAGACAACTCCTATAATTCACCCCTCCACTTT.